This TCR beta chain is from a study of T cell responses to AZD1222 COVID-19 vaccine. Whole-study findings and limits: Spike as a whole was targeted by vaccine-associated CD4 TCRs, dominant at 160-218 and 743-854.

Germline lookup yields CDR1 SGHKS and CDR2 YYEKEE (reference sequence). With 0 bases clipped from V and 9 bases from J, the junction kept 7 bases outside the gene matches. The CDR3 contains 15 residues. A word on this clone: Its antigen is undetermined.

Using immunoSEQ multiplex PCR, the repertoire was profiled, and TCRdb retains in-frame clones only, with some absent. The profile covers tens of thousands of clones, with around 90% appearing a single time and about 5.7% taken by the ten largest. This material consisted of peripheral blood, taken on day 0 of AZD1222 vaccination. This TCR came from an adult in good health. The chain joins TRBV5-5 to TRBJ2-1; 9 bases agree with TRBD2. Here the CDR3 reads CASSLEGLAGIEQFF. The CDR3 bases are TGTGCCAGCAGCTTGGAGGGGCTAGCGGGGATTGAGCAGTTCTTC.